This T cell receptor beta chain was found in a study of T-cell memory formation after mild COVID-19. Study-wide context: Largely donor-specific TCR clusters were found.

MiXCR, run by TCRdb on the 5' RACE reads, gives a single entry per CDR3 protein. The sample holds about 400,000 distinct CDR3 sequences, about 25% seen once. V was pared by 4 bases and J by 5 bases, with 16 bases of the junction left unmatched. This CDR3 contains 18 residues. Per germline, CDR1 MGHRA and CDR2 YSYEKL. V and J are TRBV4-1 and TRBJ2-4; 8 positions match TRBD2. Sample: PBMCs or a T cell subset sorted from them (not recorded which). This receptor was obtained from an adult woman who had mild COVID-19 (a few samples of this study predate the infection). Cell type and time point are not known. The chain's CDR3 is CASSRLGGAGASQNIQYF. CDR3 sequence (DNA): TGCGCCAGCAGCCGCCTCGGGGGAGCGGGGGCCTCCCAAAACATTCAGTACTTC.